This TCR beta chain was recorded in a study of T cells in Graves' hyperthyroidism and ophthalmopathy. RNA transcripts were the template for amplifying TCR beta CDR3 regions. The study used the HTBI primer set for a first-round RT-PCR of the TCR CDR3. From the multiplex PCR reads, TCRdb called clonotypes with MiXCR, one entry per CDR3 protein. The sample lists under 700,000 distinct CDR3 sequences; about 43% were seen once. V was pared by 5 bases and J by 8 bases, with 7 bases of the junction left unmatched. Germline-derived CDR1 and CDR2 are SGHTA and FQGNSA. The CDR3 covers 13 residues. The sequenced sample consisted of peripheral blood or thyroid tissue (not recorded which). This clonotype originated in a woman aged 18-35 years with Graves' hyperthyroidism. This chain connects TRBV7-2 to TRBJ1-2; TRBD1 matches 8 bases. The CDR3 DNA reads TGTGCCAGCAGCCCCCGACAGGGGAGCGGCTACACCTTC. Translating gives CASSPRQGSGYTF.